Given below is one T cell receptor beta chain in context. The data were taken from a study of blood T cell repertoires in COVID-19. Study context: COVID-19 samples, acute and convalescent, were from the United States, Italy and Spain.

Per the authors' pipeline: By means of reference gene primer amplification, nucleated cell counts were estimated. Method: immunoSEQ multiplex PCR; TCRdb's copy keeps in-frame clones and lacks some. The V and J calls and the clone size are those of that table, but D and trimming were determined from the DNA. The sample has 150,000 to 200,000 clones; around 87% are singletons. CDR1 and CDR2 from the germline V gene are MDHEN and SYDVKM. This CDR3 spans 15 amino acids. The V segment lost 2 bases and the J segment 4 bases; nucleotides outside the gene matches: 2. Specimen: peripheral blood. This sequence joins TRBV28 and TRBJ2-3; TRBD2 matches 11 bases. This TCR was sampled from a man aged 40-49 years with active or convalescent COVID-19. CDR3 amino acids: CASSLLAGGPDTQYF. The CDR3 DNA reads TGTGCCAGCAGTTTACTAGCGGGGGGCCCAGATACGCAGTATTTT.